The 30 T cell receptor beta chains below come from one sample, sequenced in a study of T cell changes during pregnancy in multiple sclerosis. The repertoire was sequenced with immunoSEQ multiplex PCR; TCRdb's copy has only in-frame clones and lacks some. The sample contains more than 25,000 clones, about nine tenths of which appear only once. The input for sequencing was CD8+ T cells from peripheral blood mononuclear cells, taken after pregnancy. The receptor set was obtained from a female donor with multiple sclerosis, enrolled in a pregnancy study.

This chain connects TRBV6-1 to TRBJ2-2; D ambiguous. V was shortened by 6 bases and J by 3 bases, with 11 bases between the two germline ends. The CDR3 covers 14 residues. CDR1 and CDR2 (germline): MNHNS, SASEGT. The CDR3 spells CASSRGPDTGELFF. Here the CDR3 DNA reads TGTGCCAGCAGCCGAGGTCCTGACACCGGGGAGCTGTTTTTT.

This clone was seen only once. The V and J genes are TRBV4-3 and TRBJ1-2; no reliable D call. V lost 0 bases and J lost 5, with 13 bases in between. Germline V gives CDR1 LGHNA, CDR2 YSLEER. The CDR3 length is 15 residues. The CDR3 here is CASSQDRGTSYGYTF. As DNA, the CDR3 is TGCGCCAGCAGCCAAGATCGCGGAACGTCTTATGGCTACACCTTC.

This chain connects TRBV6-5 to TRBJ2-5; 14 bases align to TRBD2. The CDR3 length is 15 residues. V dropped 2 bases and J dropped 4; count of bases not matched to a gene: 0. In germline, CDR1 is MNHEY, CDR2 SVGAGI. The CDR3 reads CASSYGTSGRETQYF. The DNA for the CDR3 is TGTGCCAGCAGTTACGGGACTAGCGGGAGAGAGACCCAGTACTTC.

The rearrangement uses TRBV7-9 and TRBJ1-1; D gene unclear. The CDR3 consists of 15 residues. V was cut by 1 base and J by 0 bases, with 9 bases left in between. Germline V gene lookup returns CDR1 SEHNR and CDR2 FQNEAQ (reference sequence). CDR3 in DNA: TGTGCCAGCAGCTTAGTGGGAGGGCTGAACACTGAAGCTTTCTTT. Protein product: CASSLVGGLNTEAFF.

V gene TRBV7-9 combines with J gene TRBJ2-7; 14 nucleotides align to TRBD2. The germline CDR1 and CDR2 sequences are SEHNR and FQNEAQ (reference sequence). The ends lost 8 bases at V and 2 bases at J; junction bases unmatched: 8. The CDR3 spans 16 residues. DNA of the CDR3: TGTGCCAGCCTGGGGACTAGCGGGGGACAAGCCTACGAGCAGTACTTC. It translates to CASLGTSGGQAYEQYF.

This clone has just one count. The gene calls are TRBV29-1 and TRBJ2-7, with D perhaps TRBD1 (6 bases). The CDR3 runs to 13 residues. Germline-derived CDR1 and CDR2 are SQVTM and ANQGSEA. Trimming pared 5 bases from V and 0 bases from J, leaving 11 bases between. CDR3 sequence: CSVWDNYSYEQYF. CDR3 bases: TGCAGCGTTTGGGACAACTACTCCTACGAGCAGTACTTC.

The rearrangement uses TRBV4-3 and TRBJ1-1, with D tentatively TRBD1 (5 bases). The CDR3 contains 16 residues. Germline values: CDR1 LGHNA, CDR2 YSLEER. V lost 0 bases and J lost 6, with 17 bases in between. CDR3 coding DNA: TGCGCCAGCAGCCAAGAAACAGGAGGAGGGTTTGCTGAAGCTTTCTTT. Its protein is CASSQETGGGFAEAFF.

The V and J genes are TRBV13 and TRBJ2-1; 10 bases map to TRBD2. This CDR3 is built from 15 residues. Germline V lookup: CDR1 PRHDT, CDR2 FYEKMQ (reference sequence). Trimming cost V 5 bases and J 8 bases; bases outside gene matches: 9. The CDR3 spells CASSPRGLASDEQFF. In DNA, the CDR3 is TGTGCCAGCAGCCCGCGGGGACTAGCGTCCGATGAGCAGTTCTTC.

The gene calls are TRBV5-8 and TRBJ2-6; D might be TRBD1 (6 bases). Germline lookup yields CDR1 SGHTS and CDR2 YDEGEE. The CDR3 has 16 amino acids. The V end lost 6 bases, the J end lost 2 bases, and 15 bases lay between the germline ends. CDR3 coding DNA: TGTGCCAGCATTCCCTCCGCAGGGGCTGGGGCCAACGTCCTGACTTTC. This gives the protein CASIPSAGAGANVLTF. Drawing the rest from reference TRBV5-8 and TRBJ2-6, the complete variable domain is EAGVTQSPTHLIKTRGQQATLRCSPISGHTSVYWYQQALGLGLQFLLWYDEGEERNRGNFPPRFSGRQFPNYSSELNVNALELEDSALYLCASIPSAGAGANVLTFGAGSRLTVL.

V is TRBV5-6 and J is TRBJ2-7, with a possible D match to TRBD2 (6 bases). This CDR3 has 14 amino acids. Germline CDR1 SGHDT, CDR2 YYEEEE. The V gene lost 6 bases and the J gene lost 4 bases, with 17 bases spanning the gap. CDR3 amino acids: CASTLGGILYEQYF. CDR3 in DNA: TGTGCCAGCACCCTAGGCGGGATACTTTACGAGCAGTACTTC.

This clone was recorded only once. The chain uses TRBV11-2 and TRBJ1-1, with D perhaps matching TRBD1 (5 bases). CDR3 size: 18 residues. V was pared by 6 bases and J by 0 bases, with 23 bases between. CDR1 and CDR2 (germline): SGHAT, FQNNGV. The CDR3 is CASSAYIPTALMNTEAFF. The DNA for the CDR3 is TGTGCCAGCAGTGCTTATATCCCGACAGCCTTAATGAACACTGAAGCTTTCTTT.

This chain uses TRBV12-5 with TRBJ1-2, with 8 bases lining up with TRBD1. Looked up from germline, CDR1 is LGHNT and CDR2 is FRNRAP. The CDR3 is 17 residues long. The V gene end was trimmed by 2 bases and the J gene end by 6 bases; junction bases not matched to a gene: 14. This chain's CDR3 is CASGLSRGRNPLDGYTF. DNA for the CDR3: TGTGCTAGTGGTTTGAGCAGGGGGCGCAATCCCTTGGATGGCTACACCTTC.

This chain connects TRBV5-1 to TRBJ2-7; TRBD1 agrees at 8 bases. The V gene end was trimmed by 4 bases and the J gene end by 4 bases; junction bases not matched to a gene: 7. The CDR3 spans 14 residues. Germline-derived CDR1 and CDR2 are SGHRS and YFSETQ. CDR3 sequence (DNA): TGCGCCAGCAGCCTCGGACAGGGTTTGTACGAGCAGTACTTC. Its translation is CASSLGQGLYEQYF.

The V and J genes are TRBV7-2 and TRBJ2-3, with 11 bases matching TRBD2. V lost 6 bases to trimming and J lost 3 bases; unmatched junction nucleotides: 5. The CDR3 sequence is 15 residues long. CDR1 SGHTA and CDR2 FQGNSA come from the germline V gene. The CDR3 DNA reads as TGTGCCAGCAGTACGGGACTAGCGGCTACAGATACGCAGTATTTT. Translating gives CASSTGLAATDTQYF.

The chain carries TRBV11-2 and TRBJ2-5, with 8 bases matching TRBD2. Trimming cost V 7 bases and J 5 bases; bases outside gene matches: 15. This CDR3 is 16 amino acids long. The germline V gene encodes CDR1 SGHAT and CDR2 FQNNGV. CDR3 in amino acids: CASIQLAGGPGETQYF. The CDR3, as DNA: TGTGCCAGCATCCAACTTGCGGGAGGCCCGGGGGAGACCCAGTACTTC.

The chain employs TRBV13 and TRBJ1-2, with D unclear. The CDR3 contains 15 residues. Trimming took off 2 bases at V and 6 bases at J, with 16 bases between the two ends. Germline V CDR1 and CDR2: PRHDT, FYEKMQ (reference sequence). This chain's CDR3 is CASSLNPGEQNGYTF. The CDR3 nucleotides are TGTGCCAGCAGCTTAAATCCCGGGGAGCAGAATGGCTACACCTTC.

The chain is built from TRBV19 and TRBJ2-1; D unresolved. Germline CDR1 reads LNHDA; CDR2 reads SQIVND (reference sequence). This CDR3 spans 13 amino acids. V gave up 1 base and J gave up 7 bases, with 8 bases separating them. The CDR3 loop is CASSIGSLNEQFF. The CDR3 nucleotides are TGTGCCAGTAGTATAGGGTCTCTAAATGAGCAGTTCTTC. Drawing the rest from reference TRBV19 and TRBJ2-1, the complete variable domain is DGGITQSPKYLFRKEGQNVTLSCEQNLNHDAMYWYRQDPGQGLRLIYYSQIVNDFQKGDIAEGYSVSREKKESFPLTVTSAQKNPTAFYLCASSIGSLNEQFFGPGTRLTVL.

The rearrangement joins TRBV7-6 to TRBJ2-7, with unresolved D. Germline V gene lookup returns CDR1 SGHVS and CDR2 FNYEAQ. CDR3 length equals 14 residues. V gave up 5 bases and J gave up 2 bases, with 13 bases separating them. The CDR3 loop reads CASSPPNSAYEQYF. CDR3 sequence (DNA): TGTGCCAGCAGCCCGCCTAATTCGGCCTACGAGCAGTACTTC.

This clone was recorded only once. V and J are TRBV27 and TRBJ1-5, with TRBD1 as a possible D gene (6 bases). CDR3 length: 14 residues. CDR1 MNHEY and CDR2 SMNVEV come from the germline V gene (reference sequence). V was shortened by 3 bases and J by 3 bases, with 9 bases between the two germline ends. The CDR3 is CASSLGGPNQPQHF. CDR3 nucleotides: TGTGCCAGCAGTTTGGGGGGGCCCAATCAGCCCCAGCATTTT.

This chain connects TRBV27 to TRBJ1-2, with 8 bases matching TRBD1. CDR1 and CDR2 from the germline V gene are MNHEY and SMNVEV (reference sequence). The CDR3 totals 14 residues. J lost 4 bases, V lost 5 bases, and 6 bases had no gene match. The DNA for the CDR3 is TGTGCCAGCAGTCTTCGACAGGGGTTCTATGGCTACACCTTC. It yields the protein CASSLRQGFYGYTF.

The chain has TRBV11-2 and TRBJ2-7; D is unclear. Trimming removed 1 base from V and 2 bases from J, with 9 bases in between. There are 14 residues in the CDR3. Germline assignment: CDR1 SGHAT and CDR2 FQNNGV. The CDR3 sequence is CASSLVPTPYEQYF. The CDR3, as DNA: TGTGCCAGCAGCTTAGTGCCTACGCCCTACGAGCAGTACTTC.

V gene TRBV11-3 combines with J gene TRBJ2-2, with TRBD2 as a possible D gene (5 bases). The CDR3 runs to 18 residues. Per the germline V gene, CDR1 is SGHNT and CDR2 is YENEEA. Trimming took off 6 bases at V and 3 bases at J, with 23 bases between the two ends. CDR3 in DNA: TGTGCCAGCAGTGATCGTGAAGTAGGAGGCGTCGACACCGGGGAGCTGTTTTTT. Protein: CASSDREVGGVDTGELFF.

In nucleotides, the CDR3 is TGTGCCAGCAGTGGAGGGACGAGTAACAATGAGCAGTTCTTC. Its translation: CASSGGTSNNEQFF. V gene TRBV6-6 combines with J gene TRBJ2-1, with D maybe TRBD2 (6 bases). CDR1 and CDR2 from the germline V gene are MNHNY and SVGAGI (reference sequence). The CDR3 loop spans 14 amino acids. With 5 bases removed from V and 5 bases from J, the gap between germline ends came to 13 bases.

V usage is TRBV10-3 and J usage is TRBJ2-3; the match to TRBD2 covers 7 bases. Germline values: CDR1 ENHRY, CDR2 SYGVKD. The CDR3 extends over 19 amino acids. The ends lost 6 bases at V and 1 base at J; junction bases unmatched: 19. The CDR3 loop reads CAIRGVGLADFMGTDTQYF. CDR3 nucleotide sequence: TGTGCCATCAGGGGGGTCGGGCTAGCGGACTTTATGGGCACAGATACGCAGTATTTT.

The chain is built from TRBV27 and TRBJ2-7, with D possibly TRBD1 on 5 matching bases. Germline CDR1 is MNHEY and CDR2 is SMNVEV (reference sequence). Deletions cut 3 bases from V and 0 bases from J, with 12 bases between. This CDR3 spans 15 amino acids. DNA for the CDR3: TGTGCCAGCAGTTTTGACAGCCTCAGCTCCTACGAGCAGTACTTC. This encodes CASSFDSLSSYEQYF.

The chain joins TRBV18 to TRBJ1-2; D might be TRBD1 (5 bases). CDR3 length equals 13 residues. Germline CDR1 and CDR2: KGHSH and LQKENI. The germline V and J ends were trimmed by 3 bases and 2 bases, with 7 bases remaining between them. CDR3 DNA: TGTGCCAGCTCACCCGACAGAAACTATGGCTACACCTTC. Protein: CASSPDRNYGYTF.

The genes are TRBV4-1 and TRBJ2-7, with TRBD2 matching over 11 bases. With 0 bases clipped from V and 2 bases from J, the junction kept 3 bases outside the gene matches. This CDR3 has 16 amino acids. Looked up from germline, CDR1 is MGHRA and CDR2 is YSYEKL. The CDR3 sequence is CASSQDELAGAYEQYF. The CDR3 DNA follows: TGCGCCAGCAGCCAAGACGAACTAGCGGGAGCCTACGAGCAGTACTTC.

The CDR3 protein is CASSQDQREIYNEQFF. The CDR3 DNA reads TGTGCCAGCAGCCAAGACCAGCGGGAGATTTACAATGAGCAGTTCTTC. The V call is TRBV4-2, the J call TRBJ2-1; TRBD2 aligns across 8 bases. CDR3 length equals 16 residues. The V and J ends lost 0 bases and 4 bases, in that order; junction bases with no gene match: 5. CDR1 and CDR2 from the germline V gene are LGHNA and YNFKEQ.

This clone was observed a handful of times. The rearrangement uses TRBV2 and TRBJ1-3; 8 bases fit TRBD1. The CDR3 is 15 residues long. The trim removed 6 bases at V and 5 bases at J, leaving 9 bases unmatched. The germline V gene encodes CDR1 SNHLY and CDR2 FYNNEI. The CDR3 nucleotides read TGTGCCAGCAGCGCTTCCGGGACAGGAAGAAACACCATATATTTT. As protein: CASSASGTGRNTIYF.

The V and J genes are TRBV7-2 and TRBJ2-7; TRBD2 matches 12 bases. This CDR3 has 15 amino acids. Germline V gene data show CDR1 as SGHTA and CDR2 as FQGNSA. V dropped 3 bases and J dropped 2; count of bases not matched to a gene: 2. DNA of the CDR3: TGTGCCAGCAGCTTTGGACTAGCGGGAACCTACGAGCAGTACTTC. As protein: CASSFGLAGTYEQYF.